This T cell receptor (beta chain) was captured by sequencing in a study of blood T cell dynamics during melanoma immunotherapy. The wider study: First-line therapy was either pembrolizumab or nivolumab with ipilimumab for metastatic melanoma.

V shed 1 base and J 0 bases; nucleotides not matched to a gene: 10. CDR3 length: 18 residues. In germline, CDR1 is MDHEN, CDR2 SYDVKM. Every bulk PBMC sample received the same 350 ng of DNA. Libraries were prepared by immunoSEQ multiplex PCR; TCRdb keeps only in-frame clonotypes and omits some of them. The data show over 9,000 clones, about four fifths seen once. Time point given: week 3, after first cycle of checkpoint inhibitor. This clonotype was obtained from a human donor with melanoma. The source was blood, collected from a patient treated with checkpoint blockade. The rearrangement joins TRBV28 to TRBJ2-3, with TRBD2 matching over 7 bases. CDR3 amino acids: CASSLLRGSATSTDTQYF. CDR3 DNA: TGTGCCAGCAGTTTATTGCGGGGGAGCGCTACTAGCACAGATACGCAGTATTTT.